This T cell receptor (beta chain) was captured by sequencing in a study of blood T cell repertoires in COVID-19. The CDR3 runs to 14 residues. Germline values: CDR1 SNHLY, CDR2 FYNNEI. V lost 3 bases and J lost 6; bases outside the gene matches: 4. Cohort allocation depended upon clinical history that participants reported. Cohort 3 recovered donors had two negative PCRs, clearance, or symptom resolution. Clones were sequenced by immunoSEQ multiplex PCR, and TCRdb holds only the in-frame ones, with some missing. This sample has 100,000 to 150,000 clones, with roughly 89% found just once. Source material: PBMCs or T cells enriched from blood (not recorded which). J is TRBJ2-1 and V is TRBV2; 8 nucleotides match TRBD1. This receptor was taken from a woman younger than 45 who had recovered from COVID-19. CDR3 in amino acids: CASSDRGPGNEQFF. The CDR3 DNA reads TGTGCCAGCAGTGACAGGGGGCCGGGCAATGAGCAGTTCTTC.